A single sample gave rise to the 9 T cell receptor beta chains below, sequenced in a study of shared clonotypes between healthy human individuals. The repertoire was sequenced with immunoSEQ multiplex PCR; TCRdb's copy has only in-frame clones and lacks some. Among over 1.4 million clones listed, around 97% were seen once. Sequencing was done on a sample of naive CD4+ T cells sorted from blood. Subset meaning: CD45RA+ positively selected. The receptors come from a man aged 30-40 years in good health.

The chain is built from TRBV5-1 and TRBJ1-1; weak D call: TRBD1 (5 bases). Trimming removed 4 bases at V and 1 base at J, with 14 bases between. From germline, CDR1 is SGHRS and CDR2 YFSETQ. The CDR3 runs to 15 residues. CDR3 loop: CASSGTGTGNTEAFF. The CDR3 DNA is TGCGCCAGCAGCGGTACCGGGACTGGGAACACTGAAGCTTTCTTT.

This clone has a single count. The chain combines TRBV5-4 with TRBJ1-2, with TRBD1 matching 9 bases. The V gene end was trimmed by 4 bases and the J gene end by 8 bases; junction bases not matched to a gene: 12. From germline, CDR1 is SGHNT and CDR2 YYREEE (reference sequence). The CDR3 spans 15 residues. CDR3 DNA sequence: TGTGCCAGCAGCAGGGACAGGGCCCTTGAAGGAGGCTACACCTTC. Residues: CASSRDRALEGGYTF.

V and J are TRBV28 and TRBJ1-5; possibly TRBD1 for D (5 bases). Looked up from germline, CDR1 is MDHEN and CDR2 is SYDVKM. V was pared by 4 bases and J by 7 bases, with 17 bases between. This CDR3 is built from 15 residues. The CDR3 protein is CASSSPGGSNQPQHF. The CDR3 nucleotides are TGTGCCAGCAGTTCCCCGGGGGGTTCCAACCAGCCCCAGCATTTT.

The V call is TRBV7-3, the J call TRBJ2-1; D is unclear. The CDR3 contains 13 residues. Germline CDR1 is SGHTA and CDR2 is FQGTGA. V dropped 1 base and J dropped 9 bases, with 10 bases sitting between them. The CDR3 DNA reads TGTGCCAGCAGCTTAAAAGGTCTGAGTGAGCAGTTCTTC. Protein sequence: CASSLKGLSEQFF. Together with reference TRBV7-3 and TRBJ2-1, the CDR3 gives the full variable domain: GAGVSQTPSNKVTEKGKYVELRCDPISGHTALYWYRQSLGQGPEFLIYFQGTGAADDSGLPNDRFFAVRPEGSVSTLKIQRTERGDSAVYLCASSLKGLSEQFFGPGTRLTVL.

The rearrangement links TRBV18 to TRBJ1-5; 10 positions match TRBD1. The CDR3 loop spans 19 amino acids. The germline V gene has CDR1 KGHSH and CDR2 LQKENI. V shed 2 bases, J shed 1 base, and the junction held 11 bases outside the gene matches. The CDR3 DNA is TGTGCCAGCTCACCAACCGGGACAGGGGTTTCGGCGAGCAATCAGCCCCAGCATTTT. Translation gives CASSPTGTGVSASNQPQHF.

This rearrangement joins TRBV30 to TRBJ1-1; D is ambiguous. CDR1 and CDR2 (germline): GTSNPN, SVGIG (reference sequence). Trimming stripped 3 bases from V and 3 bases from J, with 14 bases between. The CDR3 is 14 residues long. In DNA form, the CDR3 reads TGTGCCTGGAGACGGACGGTTCTGTACACTGAAGCTTTCTTT. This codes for CAWRRTVLYTEAFF.

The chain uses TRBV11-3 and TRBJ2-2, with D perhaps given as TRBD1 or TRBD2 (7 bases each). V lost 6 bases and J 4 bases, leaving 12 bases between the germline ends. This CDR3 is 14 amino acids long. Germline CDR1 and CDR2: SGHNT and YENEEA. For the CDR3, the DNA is TGTGCCAGCAGGAGGGAGGGGGCCACCGGGGAGCTGTTTTTT. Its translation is CASRREGATGELFF.

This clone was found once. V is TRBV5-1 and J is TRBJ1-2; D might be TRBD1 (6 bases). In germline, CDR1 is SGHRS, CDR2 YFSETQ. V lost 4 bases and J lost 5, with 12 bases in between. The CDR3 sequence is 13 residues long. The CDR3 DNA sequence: TGCGCCAGCAGCCTTCGAGGGGGGTATGGCTACACCTTC. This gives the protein CASSLRGGYGYTF.

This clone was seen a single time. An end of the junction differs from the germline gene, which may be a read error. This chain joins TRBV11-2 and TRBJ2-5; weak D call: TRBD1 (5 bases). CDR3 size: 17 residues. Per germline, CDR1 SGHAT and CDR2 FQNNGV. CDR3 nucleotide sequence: TGTGCCAGCAGCTTAGTTCCCGTCAGGGAAAACCAAGAGACCCGGTACTTC. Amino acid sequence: CASSLVPVRENQETRYF.